The present TCR beta chain was sequenced within a study of T cell responses to AZD1222 COVID-19 vaccine. Study observations and caveats: Two AZD1222 administrations were followed by greater Spike-specific TCR breadth and depth.

This clone has more than one count but fewer than ten. Antigen unknown. Using immunoSEQ multiplex PCR, the repertoire was profiled, and TCRdb retains in-frame clones only, with some absent. The repertoire consists of 100,000 to 150,000 clones, with 88% occurring once and the leading ten covering under 4.5%. This CDR3 comprises 15 residues. Trimming pared 6 bases from V and 0 bases from J, leaving 12 bases between. Germline CDR1 is MNHEY and CDR2 is SVGAGI. The genes are TRBV6-5 and TRBJ1-5; no definite D call. The sequences come from peripheral blood, collected on day 0 of AZD1222 vaccination. The receptor comes from an adult in good health. CDR3 amino acids: CASSLGGYSNQPQHF. Written as DNA, the CDR3 is TGTGCCAGCAGCCTCGGAGGTTATAGCAATCAGCCCCAGCATTTT.